Listed below are T cell receptor beta chains from one sample, sequenced in a study of T cell changes during pregnancy in multiple sclerosis. The method was immunoSEQ multiplex PCR; TCRdb's version includes in-frame clones alone and lacks a portion of them. The repertoire has about 34,000 clones, around 90% of them found once; the top ten carry around 3.3%. This specimen was CD8+ T cells from peripheral blood mononuclear cells, taken in the third trimester of pregnancy. Receptor source: a female donor with multiple sclerosis, enrolled in a pregnancy study. The CDR3 runs from the conserved cysteine through the conserved F or W. A D gene is named only where the DNA matches it firmly. Size is stated for part of the rows, as once, few or many counts, or as a class when the clone is expanded.

V,size,J,D,CDR3,DNA
TRBV4-3,-,TRBJ1-5,-,CASSQERRVDQPQHF,TGCGCCAGCAGCCAAGAAAGACGGGTCGATCAGCCCCAGCATTTT
TRBV6-1,-,TRBJ2-2,-,CATNYRESGELFF,TGTGCCACCAATTACAGGGAATCCGGGGAGCTGTTTTTT
TRBV9,-,TRBJ2-5,-,CASSVEPGAQETQYF,TGTGCCAGCAGCGTAGAACCGGGTGCCCAAGAGACCCAGTACTTC
TRBV6-1,-,TRBJ1-1,TRBD1,CASSDTGVRTEAFF,TGTGCCAGCAGTGACACAGGGGTGAGGACTGAAGCTTTCTTT
TRBV7-9,-,TRBJ1-2,TRBD1,CASSLDHRTGDGYTF,TGTGCCAGCAGCTTAGACCACCGGACAGGGGATGGCTACACCTTC
TRBV2,-,TRBJ1-5,TRBD1,CASIPGTGRVGRNQPQHF,TGTGCCAGCATCCCCGGGACAGGGAGGGTTGGCCGCAATCAGCCCCAGCATTTT
TRBV14,-,TRBJ2-7,TRBD1,CASSRETTGDYEQYF,TGTGCCAGCAGCCGAGAAACAACAGGGGACTACGAGCAGTACTTC
TRBV13,-,TRBJ2-2,-,CASGWGRAGELFF,TGTGCCAGCGGTTGGGGGCGGGCCGGGGAGCTGTTTTTT
TRBV7-9,-,TRBJ1-2,-,CASSSPDSLDYGYTF,TGTGCCAGCAGCTCCCCGGACAGTTTAGACTATGGCTACACCTTC
TRBV9,-,TRBJ2-5,TRBD2,CASWDGTSGPGGETQYF,TGTGCCAGCTGGGACGGGACTAGCGGCCCGGGAGGAGAGACCCAGTACTTC
TRBV7-9,-,TRBJ1-1,-,CASSLAAGLGGNTEAFF,TGTGCCAGCAGCTTAGCTGCTGGGCTAGGGGGGAACACTGAAGCTTTCTTT
TRBV25-1,-,TRBJ2-2,TRBD1,CASSEQGDTGELFF,TGTGCCAGCAGTGAGCAGGGGGACACCGGGGAGCTGTTTTTT
TRBV27,-,TRBJ1-1,-,CASSLGGLNTEAFF,TGTGCCAGCAGTTTAGGGGGCCTAAACACTGAAGCTTTCTTT
TRBV11-3,-,TRBJ1-1,TRBD1,CASSSRGQGAVFF,TGTGCCAGCAGCTCCCGGGGACAGGGAGCAGTTTTCTTT
TRBV7-9,once,TRBJ1-1,-,CASSSSDRGRTEAFF,TGTGCCAGCAGCTCCTCGGACCGGGGGAGGACTGAAGCTTTCTTT
TRBV11-2,-,TRBJ2-2,TRBD2,CASSPPSGGLSGELFF,TGTGCCAGCAGCCCCCCTAGCGGGGGGCTTAGCGGGGAGCTGTTTTTT
TRBV7-8,-,TRBJ1-2,-,CASSFRTAMNYGYTF,TGTGCCAGCAGCTTCAGGACAGCCATGAACTATGGCTACACCTTC
TRBV27,-,TRBJ2-2,TRBD1,CASSTRGRRTTGELFF,TGTGCCAGCAGTACCAGGGGGCGCCGGACAACCGGGGAGCTGTTTTTT
TRBV9,once,TRBJ2-3,TRBD2,CASSVVPRVAGEYTQYF,TGTGCCAGCAGCGTAGTCCCCAGGGTAGCGGGGGAATATACGCAGTATTTT
TRBV14,-,TRBJ2-7,TRBD1,CASSQAQGSYEQYF,TGTGCCAGCAGCCAAGCACAGGGGTCCTACGAGCAGTACTTC
TRBV15,-,TRBJ1-2,-,CATSSGGGGYTF,TGTGCCACCAGCAGTGGGGGAGGTGGCTACACCTTC
TRBV19,-,TRBJ1-2,TRBD1,CASSVDRGTYGYTF,TGTGCCAGTAGTGTGGACAGGGGAACGTATGGCTACACCTTC
TRBV19,once,TRBJ2-7,-,CASSMGSNYEQYF,TGTGCCAGTAGTATGGGCTCAAACTACGAGCAGTACTTC
TRBV9,-,TRBJ2-3,TRBD1,CASSVNSDRGSTQYF,TGTGCCAGCAGCGTAAACTCGGACAGGGGGAGTACGCAGTATTTT
TRBV14,-,TRBJ2-1,TRBD2,CASSQARGGPNEQFF,TGTGCCAGCAGCCAAGCCCGGGGGGGCCCCAATGAGCAGTTCTTC
TRBV4-3,-,TRBJ2-7,-,CASSHSFGDTYEQYF,TGCGCCAGCAGCCATTCGTTTGGGGACACCTACGAGCAGTACTTC
TRBV9,-,TRBJ2-3,TRBD2,CASSRGSGGAGDTQYF,TGTGCCAGCAGCCGAGGGAGCGGGGGGGCGGGAGATACGCAGTATTTT
TRBV12-5,-,TRBJ1-5,-,CASGFSGGNQPQHF,TGTGCTAGTGGTTTTTCAGGGGGCAATCAGCCCCAGCATTTT
TRBV5-5,-,TRBJ2-7,TRBD1,CASSWGQGYEQYF,TGTGCCAGCAGCTGGGGACAGGGCTACGAGCAGTACTTC
TRBV4-1,-,TRBJ2-7,-,CASSQGRTAAEQYF,TGCGCCAGCAGCCAAGGTAGGACTGCGGCCGAGCAGTACTTC
TRBV10-3,-,TRBJ1-2,-,CAISDLQEGIYGYTF,TGTGCCATCAGTGATTTACAGGAGGGGATCTATGGCTACACCTTC
TRBV2,-,TRBJ2-1,-,CASTEGGGSNEQFF,TGTGCCAGCACCGAGGGAGGGGGGAGCAATGAGCAGTTCTTC
TRBV16,-,TRBJ1-6,TRBD1,CASSHPGTAPSSYNSPLHF,TGTGCCAGCAGCCATCCCGGGACAGCGCCGAGCTCCTATAATTCACCCCTCCACTTT
TRBV9,-,TRBJ1-4,TRBD1,CASSTQGANEKLFF,TGTGCCAGCAGCACCCAGGGGGCTAATGAAAAACTGTTTTTT
TRBV7-8,-,TRBJ1-2,-,CASRLTNPYGYTF,TGTGCCAGCAGATTGACTAATCCCTATGGCTACACCTTC
TRBV27,once,TRBJ1-1,TRBD1,CASSLTGVTEAFF,TGTGCCAGCAGTTTGACAGGGGTCACTGAAGCTTTCTTT
TRBV18,-,TRBJ1-6,-,CASSRETGILSPLHF,TGTGCCAGCTCACGGGAGACAGGCATCCTTTCACCCCTCCACTTT
TRBV25-1,-,TRBJ2-3,TRBD2,CASIGLATDTQYF,TGTGCCAGCATTGGACTAGCAACAGATACGCAGTATTTT
TRBV9,-,TRBJ2-2,TRBD2,CASSSGGTLNTGELFF,TGTGCCAGCAGCAGCGGGGGGACCCTCAACACCGGGGAGCTGTTTTTT
TRBV27,few,TRBJ1-1,TRBD1,CASSSPPGQGPEAFF,TGTGCCAGCAGTTCACCACCGGGACAGGGCCCCGAAGCTTTCTTT
TRBV27,-,TRBJ1-4,TRBD1,CASTNPPLSGGYEKLFF,TGTGCCAGCACCAACCCCCCCCTTTCAGGGGGCTATGAAAAACTGTTTTTT
TRBV9,-,TRBJ1-1,-,CASSVRGNTEAFF,TGTGCCAGCAGCGTAAGAGGGAACACTGAAGCTTTCTTT
TRBV4-2,-,TRBJ1-1,-,CASSRTPGHHMNTEAFF,TGTGCCAGCAGCCGCACCCCGGGACACCACATGAACACTGAAGCTTTCTTT
TRBV19,-,TRBJ2-3,TRBD2,CASSMRESGTDTQYF,TGTGCCAGTAGTATGCGGGAGTCAGGCACAGATACGCAGTATTTT
TRBV20-1,few,TRBJ1-1,-,CSARHQGDAFF,TGCAGTGCCCGACACCAGGGTGACGCTTTCTTT
TRBV13,-,TRBJ1-6,-,CASSLGGGSPLHF,TGTGCCAGCAGCTTAGGCGGGGGGTCACCCCTCCACTTT
TRBV19,-,TRBJ2-3,-,CASRLADTQYF,TGTGCCAGTAGATTAGCGGATACGCAGTATTTT
TRBV27,-,TRBJ1-1,-,CASSLRGVNTEAFF,TGTGCCAGCAGTTTAAGAGGAGTGAACACTGAAGCTTTCTTT
TRBV27,-,TRBJ1-2,-,CASSWDKRTGYTF,TGTGCCAGCAGTTGGGACAAAAGAACAGGCTACACCTTC
TRBV6-1,-,TRBJ2-7,TRBD1,CASNSLGTGVEQYF,TGTGCCAGCAATTCCCTCGGGACAGGGGTAGAGCAGTACTTC
TRBV7-8,-,TRBJ2-7,TRBD1,CASSLAGQTYEQYF,TGTGCCAGCAGCTTAGCGGGACAGACCTACGAGCAGTACTTC
TRBV18,-,TRBJ1-2,-,CASSPPGEDYGYTF,TGTGCCAGCTCACCCCCCGGGGAGGACTATGGCTACACCTTC
TRBV9,-,TRBJ2-5,-,CASSANRETQYF,TGTGCCAGCAGCGCTAACAGGGAGACCCAGTACTTC
TRBV10-3,-,TRBJ2-7,-,CAIAGTRGPYEQYF,TGTGCCATAGCCGGGACTCGGGGCCCCTACGAGCAGTACTTC
TRBV10-3,few,TRBJ2-1,-,CAISVGDSPYNEQFF,TGTGCCATCAGTGTCGGTGACAGCCCCTACAATGAGCAGTTCTTC
TRBV4-2,-,TRBJ1-3,-,CASSQDGDTIYF,TGTGCCAGCAGCCAAGACGGGGACACCATATATTTT
TRBV19,-,TRBJ1-5,-,CASSTQISNQPQHF,TGTGCCAGTAGTACCCAGATTAGCAATCAGCCCCAGCATTTT